The clone carrying this T cell receptor beta chain was seen a handful of times. Its antigen is unknown. CDR1 and CDR2 (germline): SGHNT, YENEEA. The J segment lost 2 bases and the V segment lost 5 bases, leaving 3 bases of the junction unmatched. The CDR3 has 14 amino acids. The source of the sample is a study of identical twins. Unique molecular identifiers were in the cDNA, with template-switch universal primer binding. TCRdb independently ran MiXCR on the 5' RACE reads; one entry per CDR3 protein. The repertoire includes around 280,000 distinct CDR3 sequences, under 9.5% of them detected once, and less than 2.5% sits in the top ten. Study conclusions and caveats: Zero-insertion analyses were open to partial confounding by invariant MAIT and iNKT cells. Weaker excess twin sharing was seen among beta out-of-frame sequences.

These data were also filed under a second study, of yellow fever vaccine responses in identical twins. From that paper: Reportedly, twins' vaccine T cell responses looked partly convergent and partly personalized.

The chain couples TRBV11-3 to TRBJ2-5, with 9 bases that match TRBD1. Source material: memory (CD45RO+) T cells sorted from blood. The sequence came from a woman younger than 30 in good health. The CDR3 DNA follows: TGTGCCAGCAGCCAGACAGGGGGACAAGAGACCCAGTACTTC. It codes for CASSQTGGQETQYF. The entire variable domain, with the rest obtained from reference TRBV11-3 and TRBJ2-5, is as follows: EAGVVQSPRYKIIEKKQPVAFWCNPISGHNTLYWYLQNLGQGPELLIRYENEEAVDDSQLPKDRFSAERLKGVDSTLKIQPAELGDSAVYLCASSQTGGQETQYFGPGTRLLVL.